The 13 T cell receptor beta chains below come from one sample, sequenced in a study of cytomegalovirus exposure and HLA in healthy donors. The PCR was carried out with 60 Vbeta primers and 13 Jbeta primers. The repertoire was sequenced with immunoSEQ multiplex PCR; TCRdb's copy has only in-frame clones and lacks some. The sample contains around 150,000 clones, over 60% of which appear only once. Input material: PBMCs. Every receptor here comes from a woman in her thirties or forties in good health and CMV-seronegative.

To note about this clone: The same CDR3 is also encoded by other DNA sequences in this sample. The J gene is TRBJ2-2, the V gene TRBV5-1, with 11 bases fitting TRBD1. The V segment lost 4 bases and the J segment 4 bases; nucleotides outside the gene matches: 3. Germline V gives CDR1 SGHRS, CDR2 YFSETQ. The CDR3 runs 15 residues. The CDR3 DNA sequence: TGCGCCAGCAGCCGGGACAGGGGGACCACCGGGGAGCTGTTTTTT. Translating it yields CASSRDRGTTGELFF.

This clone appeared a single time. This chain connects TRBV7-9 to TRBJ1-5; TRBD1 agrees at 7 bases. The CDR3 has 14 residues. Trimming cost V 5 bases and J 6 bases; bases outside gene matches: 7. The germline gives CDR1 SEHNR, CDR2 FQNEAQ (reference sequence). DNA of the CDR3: TGTGCCAGCAGCGCAACAGGGGACGGTCAGCCCCAGCATTTT. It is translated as CASSATGDGQPQHF.

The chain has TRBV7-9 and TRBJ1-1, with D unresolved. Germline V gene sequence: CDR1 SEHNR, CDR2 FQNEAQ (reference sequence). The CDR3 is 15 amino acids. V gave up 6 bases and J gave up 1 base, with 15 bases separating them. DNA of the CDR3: TGTGCCAGCAGATCCCAACAAGGAGGGAACACTGAAGCTTTCTTT. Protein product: CASRSQQGGNTEAFF.

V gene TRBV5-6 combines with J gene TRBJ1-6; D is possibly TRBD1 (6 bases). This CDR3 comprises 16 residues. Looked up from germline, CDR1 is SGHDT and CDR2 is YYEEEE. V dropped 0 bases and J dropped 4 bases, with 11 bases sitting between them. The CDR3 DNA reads TGTGCCAGCAGCTTGGGGACAGCTTATTATAATTCACCCCTCCACTTT. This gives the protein CASSLGTAYYNSPLHF.

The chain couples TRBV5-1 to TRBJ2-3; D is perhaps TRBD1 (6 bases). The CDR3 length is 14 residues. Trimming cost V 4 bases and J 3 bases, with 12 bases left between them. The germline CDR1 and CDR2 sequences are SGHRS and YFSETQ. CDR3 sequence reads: CASSAGVETDTQYF. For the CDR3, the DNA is TGCGCCAGCAGCGCAGGGGTTGAAACAGATACGCAGTATTTT. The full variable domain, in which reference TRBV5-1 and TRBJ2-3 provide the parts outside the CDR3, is KAGVTQTPRYLIKTRGQQVTLSCSPISGHRSVSWYQQTPGQGLQFLFEYFSETQRNKGNFPGRFSGRQFSNSRSEMNVSTLELGDSALYLCASSAGVETDTQYFGPGTRLTVL.

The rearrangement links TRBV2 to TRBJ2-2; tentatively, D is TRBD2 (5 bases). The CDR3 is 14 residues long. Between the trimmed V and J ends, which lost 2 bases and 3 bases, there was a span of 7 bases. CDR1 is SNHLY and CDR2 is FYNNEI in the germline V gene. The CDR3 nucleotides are TGTGCCAGCAGTGAAAGGCGGGACACCGGGGAGCTGTTTTTT. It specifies CASSERRDTGELFF.

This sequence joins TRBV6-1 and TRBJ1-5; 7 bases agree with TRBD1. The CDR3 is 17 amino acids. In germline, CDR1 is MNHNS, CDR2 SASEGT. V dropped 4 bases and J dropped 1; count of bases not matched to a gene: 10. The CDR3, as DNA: TGTGCCAGCAGTGTCCCCACCGGACAGGCAAGCAATCAGCCCCAGCATTTT. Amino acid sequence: CASSVPTGQASNQPQHF.

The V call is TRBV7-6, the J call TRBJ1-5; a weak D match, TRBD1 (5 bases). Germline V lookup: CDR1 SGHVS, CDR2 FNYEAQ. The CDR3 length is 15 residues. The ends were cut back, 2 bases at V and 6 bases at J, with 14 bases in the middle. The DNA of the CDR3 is TGTGCCAGCAGCTTATTCCCGGGGGGAGGTCAGCCCCAGCATTTT. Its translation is CASSLFPGGGQPQHF.

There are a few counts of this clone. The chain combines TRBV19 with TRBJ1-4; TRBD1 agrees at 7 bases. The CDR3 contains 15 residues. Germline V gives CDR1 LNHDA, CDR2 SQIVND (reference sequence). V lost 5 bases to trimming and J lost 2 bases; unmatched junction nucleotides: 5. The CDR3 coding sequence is TGTGCCAGTAGTGGGCCGGGACAGACTAATGAAAAACTGTTTTTT. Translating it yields CASSGPGQTNEKLFF.

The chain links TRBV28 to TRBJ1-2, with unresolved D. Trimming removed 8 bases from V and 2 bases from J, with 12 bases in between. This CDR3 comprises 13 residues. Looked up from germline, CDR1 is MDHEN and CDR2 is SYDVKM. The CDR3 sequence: CASSIDWNYGYTF. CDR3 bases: TGTGCCAGCTCTATCGACTGGAACTATGGCTACACCTTC.

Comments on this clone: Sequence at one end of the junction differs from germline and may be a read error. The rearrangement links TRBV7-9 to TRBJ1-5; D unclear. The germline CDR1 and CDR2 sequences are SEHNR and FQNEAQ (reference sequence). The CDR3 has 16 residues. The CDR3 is CSSSLVALSGNQPQHF. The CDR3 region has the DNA TGTTCCAGCAGCTTAGTAGCCCTTTCCGGCAATCAGCCCCAGCATTTT.

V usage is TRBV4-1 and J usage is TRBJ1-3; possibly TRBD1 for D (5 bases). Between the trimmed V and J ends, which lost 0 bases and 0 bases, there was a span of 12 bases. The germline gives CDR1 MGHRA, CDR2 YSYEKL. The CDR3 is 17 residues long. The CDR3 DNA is TGCGCCAGCAGCCAAGATTCCAGGGTTTACTCTGGAAACACCATATATTTT. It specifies CASSQDSRVYSGNTIYF.

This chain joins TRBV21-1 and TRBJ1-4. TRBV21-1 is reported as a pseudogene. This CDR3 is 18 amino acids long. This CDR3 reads CASSTLREGGQGNEKLFF. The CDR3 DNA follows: TGTGCCAGCAGCACTCTGCGGGAGGGAGGCCAGGGTAATGAAAAACTGTTTTTT.